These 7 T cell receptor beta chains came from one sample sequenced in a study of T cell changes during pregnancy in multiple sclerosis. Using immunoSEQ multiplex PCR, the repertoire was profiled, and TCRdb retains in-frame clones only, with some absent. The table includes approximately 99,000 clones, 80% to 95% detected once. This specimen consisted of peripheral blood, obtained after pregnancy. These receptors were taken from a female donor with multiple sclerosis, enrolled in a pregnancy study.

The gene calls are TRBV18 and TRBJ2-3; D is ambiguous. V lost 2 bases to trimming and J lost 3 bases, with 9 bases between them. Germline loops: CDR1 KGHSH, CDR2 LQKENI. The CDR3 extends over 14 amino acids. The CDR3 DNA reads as TGTGCCAGCTCACCAATTCCTTTGACAGATACGCAGTATTTT. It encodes CASSPIPLTDTQYF.

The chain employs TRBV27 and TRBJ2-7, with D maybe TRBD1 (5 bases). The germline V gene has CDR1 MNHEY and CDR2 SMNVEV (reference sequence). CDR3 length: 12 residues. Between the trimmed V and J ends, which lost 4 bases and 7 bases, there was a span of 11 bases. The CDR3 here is CASSSYAGEQYF. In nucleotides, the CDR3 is TGTGCCAGCAGTTCCTACGCAGGGGAGCAGTACTTC.

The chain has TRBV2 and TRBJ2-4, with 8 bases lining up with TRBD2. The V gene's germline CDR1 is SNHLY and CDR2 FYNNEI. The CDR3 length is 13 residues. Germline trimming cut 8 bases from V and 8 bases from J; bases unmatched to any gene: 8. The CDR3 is CASYSGRADIQYF. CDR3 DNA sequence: TGTGCCAGCTACTCCGGGAGGGCGGACATTCAGTACTTC.

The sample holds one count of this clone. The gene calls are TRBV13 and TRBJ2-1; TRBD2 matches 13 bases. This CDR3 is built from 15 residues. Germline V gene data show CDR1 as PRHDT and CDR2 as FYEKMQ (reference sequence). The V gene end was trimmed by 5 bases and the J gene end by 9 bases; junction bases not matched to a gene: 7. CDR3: CASSPRTSGSIEQFF. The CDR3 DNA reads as TGTGCCAGCAGCCCACGGACTAGCGGGAGTATTGAGCAGTTCTTC.

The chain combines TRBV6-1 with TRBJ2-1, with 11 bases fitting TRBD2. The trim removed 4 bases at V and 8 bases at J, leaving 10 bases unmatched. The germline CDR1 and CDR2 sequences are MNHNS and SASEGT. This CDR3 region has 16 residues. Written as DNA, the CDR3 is TGTGCCAGCAGTGGTCTACTAGCGGGAGTGTTCGATGAGCAGTTCTTC. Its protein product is CASSGLLAGVFDEQFF.

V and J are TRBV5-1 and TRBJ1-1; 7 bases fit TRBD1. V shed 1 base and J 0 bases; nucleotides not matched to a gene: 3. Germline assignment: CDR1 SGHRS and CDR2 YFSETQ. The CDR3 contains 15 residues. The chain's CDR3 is CASSLKQGMNTEAFF. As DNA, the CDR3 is TGCGCCAGCAGCTTGAAACAGGGGATGAACACTGAAGCTTTCTTT.

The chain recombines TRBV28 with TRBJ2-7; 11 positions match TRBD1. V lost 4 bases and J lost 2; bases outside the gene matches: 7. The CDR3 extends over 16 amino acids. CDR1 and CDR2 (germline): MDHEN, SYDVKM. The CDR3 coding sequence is TGTGCCAGCAGTTGGGACAGGGGGGGCGGAACCTACGAGCAGTACTTC. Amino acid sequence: CASSWDRGGGTYEQYF.